These 28 T cell receptor beta chains were all obtained from the same sample, sequenced in a study of blood T cell repertoires in COVID-19 (dated by TCRdb to the early 2020s). Receptor amplification or capture employed the immunoSEQ multiplex PCR assay. The clones in this table, taken by TCRdb from immuneACCESS, are in-frame only. Not every clone is retained; where verified, under half of the shortfall comes from an unresolved V gene, and the cause of the rest is unknown. The table for this sample lists around 330,000 clones; roughly 90% of them were counted only once. The top ten clones comprise about 5.2% of the sample. Material for sequencing was PBMCs or T cells enriched from blood (not recorded which). The receptors stem from a man in his sixties who had recovered from COVID-19.

The rearrangement joins TRBV5-1 to TRBJ1-3; TRBD1 might be the D (6 bases). Germline CDR1 is SGHRS and CDR2 is YFSETQ. Trimming stripped 4 bases from V and 0 bases from J, with 20 bases between. This CDR3 is built from 18 residues. This chain's CDR3 is CASSALGETGLSGNTIYF. The CDR3 nucleotides read TGCGCCAGCAGCGCCCTGGGGGAGACAGGCCTCTCTGGAAACACCATATATTTT.

J is TRBJ2-5 and V is TRBV5-1; possible D gene TRBD1, 6 bases. Germline V gene data show CDR1 as SGHRS and CDR2 as YFSETQ. The V gene lost 4 bases and the J gene lost 2 bases, with 15 bases spanning the gap. The CDR3 is 15 residues long. CDR3 in DNA: TGCGCCAGCAGCCCCCTCGGACAGAGACAAGAGACCCAGTACTTC. Translating it yields CASSPLGQRQETQYF.

The chain joins TRBV5-1 to TRBJ2-1, with D perhaps matching TRBD1 (6 bases). V was trimmed by 0 bases and J by 4 bases, leaving 14 bases between them. The CDR3 spans 16 residues. From germline, CDR1 is SGHRS and CDR2 YFSETQ. The CDR3, as DNA: TGCGCCAGCAGCTTGGTGGTCGGGACACCTTACAATGAGCAGTTCTTC. Amino acid sequence: CASSLVVGTPYNEQFF.

Only a few counts were recorded for this clone. The V call is TRBV5-1, the J call TRBJ1-1, with D possibly matching TRBD1 (5 bases). The CDR3 runs to 14 residues. Between the trimmed V and J ends, which lost 4 bases and 4 bases, there was a span of 14 bases. Germline CDR1 and CDR2: SGHRS and YFSETQ. The CDR3 coding sequence is TGCGCCAGCAGCGTACAGGACGGTTCCACTGAAGCTTTCTTT. Its translation is CASSVQDGSTEAFF.

This clone was observed a single time. V usage is TRBV11-3 and J usage is TRBJ2-1, with TRBD2 matching over 11 bases. V lost 5 bases, J lost 1 base, and 4 bases stayed unmatched. The CDR3 contains 16 residues. Per germline, CDR1 SGHNT and CDR2 YENEEA. The CDR3 here is CASSKLAGVSYNEQFF. CDR3 in DNA: TGTGCCAGCAGCAAACTAGCGGGAGTATCCTACAATGAGCAGTTCTTC. The full variable domain, its missing parts supplied by reference TRBV11-3 and TRBJ2-1, is EAGVVQSPRYKIIEKKQPVAFWCNPISGHNTLYWYLQNLGQGPELLIRYENEEAVDDSQLPKDRFSAERLKGVDSTLKIQPAELGDSAVYLCASSKLAGVSYNEQFFGPGTRLTVL.

V is TRBV5-5 and J is TRBJ1-5; 8 nucleotides match TRBD1. The CDR3 length is 14 residues. Germline CDR1 and CDR2: SGHKS and YYEKEE (reference sequence). V lost 4 bases, J lost 2 bases, and 2 bases stayed unmatched. The CDR3 sequence: CASSPGGGNQPQHF. CDR3 nucleotides: TGTGCCAGCAGCCCAGGGGGCGGCAATCAGCCCCAGCATTTT.

The V and J genes are TRBV11-2 and TRBJ2-3; TRBD2 agrees at 7 bases. This CDR3 comprises 16 residues. CDR1 is SGHAT and CDR2 is FQNNGV in the germline V gene. V shed 3 bases and J 0 bases; nucleotides not matched to a gene: 6. The CDR3 sequence is CASSLNSGSSTDTQYF. CDR3 nucleotides: TGTGCCAGCAGCTTGAATAGCGGGTCTAGCACAGATACGCAGTATTTT.

The CDR3 sequence: CASSLWGGTGQPQHF. The CDR3 DNA sequence: TGTGCCAGCAGCTTATGGGGAGGGACGGGTCAGCCCCAGCATTTT. The V and J genes are TRBV7-8 and TRBJ1-5, with D maybe TRBD1 (5 bases). CDR3 length equals 15 residues. Germline CDR1 is SGHVS and CDR2 is FQNEAQ. V dropped 2 bases and J dropped 6 bases, with 14 bases sitting between them.

This chain's CDR3 is CASSIGGGVTDTQYF. CDR3 nucleotide sequence: TGTGCCAGCAGCATTGGGGGGGGTGTCACAGATACGCAGTATTTT. This sequence joins TRBV7-6 and TRBJ2-3; 7 positions match TRBD2. CDR3 length: 15 residues. The V segment lost 5 bases and the J segment 2 bases; nucleotides outside the gene matches: 7. Germline V gives CDR1 SGHVS, CDR2 FNYEAQ.

The sample holds one count of this clone. The V call is TRBV5-1, the J call TRBJ1-3; no firm D call. Trimming removed 0 bases from V and 4 bases from J, with 14 bases in between. Germline V gene data show CDR1 as SGHRS and CDR2 as YFSETQ. The CDR3 has 16 amino acids. The CDR3 is CASSLGTGSAGNTIYF. Written as DNA, the CDR3 is TGCGCCAGCAGCTTGGGGACTGGATCTGCAGGAAACACCATATATTTT.

V usage is TRBV7-8 and J usage is TRBJ2-1, with TRBD1 identical over 8 bases. Germline loops: CDR1 SGHVS, CDR2 FQNEAQ. Losses at the gene ends were 5 bases for V and 4 bases for J; bases not matched to a gene: 1. This CDR3 is 13 amino acids long. This CDR3 is CASSRQGYNEQFF. CDR3 in DNA: TGTGCCAGCAGCCGACAGGGGTACAATGAGCAGTTCTTC.

The rearrangement links TRBV5-6 to TRBJ1-4, with a weak D call TRBD1 (5 bases). Trimming removed 1 base at V and 3 bases at J, with 7 bases between. Germline CDR1 SGHDT, CDR2 YYEEEE. There are 14 residues in the CDR3. CDR3 residues: CASSLTGANEKLFF. CDR3 nucleotides: TGTGCCAGCAGCTTGACAGGAGCTAATGAAAAACTGTTTTTT.

The genes are TRBV7-9 and TRBJ1-1, with TRBD1 matching 8 bases. V dropped 5 bases and J dropped 3; count of bases not matched to a gene: 2. Germline V gene data show CDR1 as SEHNR and CDR2 as FQNEAQ (reference sequence). The CDR3 consists of 13 residues. The CDR3 loop reads CASSPDRDTEAFF. The DNA for the CDR3 is TGTGCCAGCAGCCCGGACAGGGACACTGAAGCTTTCTTT.

This clone appeared a few times. This rearrangement joins TRBV2 to TRBJ1-2; 7 nucleotides line up with TRBD1. The germline V gene encodes CDR1 SNHLY and CDR2 FYNNEI. J lost 4 bases, V lost 6 bases, and 8 bases had no gene match. The CDR3 is 14 residues long. The CDR3 coding sequence is TGTGCCAGCAGCGTCACAGGGGTCTTCTATGGCTACACCTTC. Its protein product is CASSVTGVFYGYTF.

J is TRBJ2-4 and V is TRBV5-1; 9 bases are shared with TRBD2. The CDR3 loop spans 16 amino acids. The germline V gene has CDR1 SGHRS and CDR2 YFSETQ. With V trimmed by 3 bases and J by 1 base, 5 bases remained unmatched. This CDR3 reads CASSWGLAGAKNIQYF. The DNA of the CDR3 is TGCGCCAGCAGCTGGGGACTAGCTGGTGCCAAAAACATTCAGTACTTC.

The chain is built from TRBV12-3 or TRBV12-4 and TRBJ2-1; D call uncertain. V dropped 1 base and J dropped 12 bases, with 13 bases sitting between them. The CDR3 extends over 13 amino acids. Here the CDR3 reads CASSLVPSGPQFF. CDR3 nucleotide sequence: TGTGCCAGCAGTTTAGTTCCCTCAGGCCCGCAGTTCTTC.

The rearrangement uses TRBV28 and TRBJ1-2; the D gene is possibly TRBD1 (6 bases). V lost 2 bases to trimming and J lost 2 bases, with 9 bases between them. CDR3 length: 14 amino acids. The germline V gene has CDR1 MDHEN and CDR2 SYDVKM. The CDR3 sequence is CASSLARGNYGYTF. The CDR3 bases are TGTGCCAGCAGTTTAGCCAGGGGAAACTATGGCTACACCTTC.

This clone appeared once. The chain couples TRBV6-5 to TRBJ2-7; D uncertain. The CDR3 length is 12 residues. The V end was cut by 10 bases, the J end by 2 bases, with 12 bases between. From germline, CDR1 is MNHEY and CDR2 SVGAGI. The CDR3 nucleotides are TGTGCCACCTTCAGGAATACCTACGAGCAGTACTTC. Protein sequence: CATFRNTYEQYF.

The chain is built from TRBV28 and TRBJ1-5; a possible D gene is TRBD1 (5 bases). V was clipped by 4 bases and J by 6 bases, with 19 bases between them. Per the germline V gene, CDR1 is MDHEN and CDR2 is SYDVKM. The CDR3 runs 16 residues. CDR3: CASSSILTRAGQPQHF. In DNA, the CDR3 is TGTGCCAGCAGTTCAATCCTCACCAGGGCTGGTCAGCCCCAGCATTTT.

The V gene is TRBV5-4, the J gene TRBJ2-1; possibly TRBD2 for D (9 bases). The CDR3 runs 20 residues. CDR1 and CDR2 (germline): SGHNT, YYREEE (reference sequence). V was clipped by 4 bases and J by 2 bases, with 28 bases between them. Here the CDR3 reads CASSPGQGRREGAPYNEQFF. CDR3 coding DNA: TGTGCCAGCAGCCCAGGACAGGGAAGGCGGGAGGGCGCCCCCTACAATGAGCAGTTCTTC.

The chain is built from TRBV11-1 and TRBJ2-1; tentative D call: TRBD1 (6 bases). Germline CDR1 and CDR2: SGHAT and FQDESV (reference sequence). The CDR3 covers 13 residues. Trimming pared 4 bases from V and 6 bases from J, leaving 10 bases between. The CDR3 loop is CASSSNRVNEQFF. CDR3 nucleotides: TGTGCCAGCAGCTCCAACAGGGTCAATGAGCAGTTCTTC. The full variable domain, with the rest looked up from reference TRBV11-1 and TRBJ2-1, is EAEVAQSPRYKITEKSQAVAFWCDPISGHATLYWYRQILGQGPELLVQFQDESVVDDSQLPKDRFSAERLKGVDSTLKIQPAELGDSAMYLCASSSNRVNEQFFGPGTRLTVL.

The V gene is TRBV5-1, the J gene TRBJ2-6; TRBD1 agrees at 8 bases. The CDR3 runs to 17 residues. CDR1 is SGHRS, CDR2 YFSETQ, per germline. V shed 4 bases, J shed 3 bases, and the junction held 9 bases outside the gene matches. The CDR3 is CASSDRTGRRGANVLTF. CDR3 coding DNA: TGCGCCAGCAGCGATCGGACAGGGCGGCGTGGGGCCAACGTCCTGACTTTC.

This sequence joins TRBV9 and TRBJ2-3; weak D call: TRBD1 (5 bases). V was shortened by 3 bases and J by 6 bases, with 32 bases between the two germline ends. The CDR3 runs to 20 residues. Germline V lookup: CDR1 SGDLS, CDR2 YYNGEE. CDR3 bases: TGTGCCAGCAGCGCGAGCTTGGCGGCTATTTGGAACAGGCGCGAGGATACGCAGTATTTT. Protein product: CASSASLAAIWNRREDTQYF.

The rearrangement joins TRBV13 to TRBJ2-7; 9 bases are a match to TRBD1. Trimming cost V 5 bases and J 3 bases; bases outside gene matches: 8. The CDR3 length is 15 residues. The germline CDR1 and CDR2 sequences are PRHDT and FYEKMQ (reference sequence). The CDR3 DNA reads as TGTGCCAGCAGCCAACTACAGGGGGCCATCTACGAGCAGTACTTC. Residues: CASSQLQGAIYEQYF.

The chain recombines TRBV12-3 or TRBV12-4 with TRBJ2-7, with D uncertain. This CDR3 is built from 12 residues. The V end lost 9 bases, the J end lost 6 bases, and 15 bases lay between the germline ends. This CDR3 is CASALLIGEQYF. CDR3 sequence (DNA): TGTGCCAGTGCACTCCTAATTGGCGAGCAGTACTTC.

As to this clone: The sample carries other DNA sequences with the same CDR3. The chain is built from TRBV28 and TRBJ1-2; D gene unclear. Deletions cut 1 base from V and 5 bases from J, with 2 bases between. CDR3 length equals 11 residues. Looked up from germline, CDR1 is MDHEN and CDR2 is SYDVKM. The CDR3 sequence: CASSLSYGYTF. The CDR3 DNA reads TGTGCCAGCAGTTTATCATATGGCTACACCTTC.

V gene TRBV3-1 (or the pseudogene TRBV3-2) combines with J gene TRBJ1-1, with 7 bases that match TRBD1. Germline V gene lookup returns CDR1 LGHDT and CDR2 YNNKEL (reference sequence). Trimming cost V 3 bases and J 6 bases; bases outside gene matches: 4. The CDR3 runs to 13 residues. For the CDR3, the DNA is TGTGCCAGCAGCCAGACAGGGTTGGCTGAAGCTTTCTTT. Protein sequence: CASSQTGLAEAFF.

The chain has TRBV6-2 or TRBV6-3 and TRBJ2-2, with 9 bases that match TRBD1. The V segment lost 6 bases and the J segment 4 bases; nucleotides outside the gene matches: 12. The CDR3 extends over 17 amino acids. Germline CDR1 is MNHEY and CDR2 is SVGEGT. The CDR3 reads CASSHLPQGALTGELFF. Written as DNA, the CDR3 is TGTGCCAGCAGCCACCTTCCACAGGGGGCTCTCACCGGGGAGCTGTTTTTT.